This T cell receptor beta chain was identified in a study of regulatory T cells in long-lasting Graves disease. This clonotype was seen repeatedly, ten times or more. As yet, its antigen is unknown. This CDR3 is 15 amino acids long. Germline CDR1 GTSNPN, CDR2 SVGIG (reference sequence). Trimming took off 0 bases at V and 5 bases at J, with 16 bases between the two ends. The time point denotes: newly diagnosed GD, antithyroid drugs for less than 3 months. Extracted RNA from PBMCs served as the source of the TCR library. Building of the TCR beta libraries involved iRepertoire HTBI primers and Arm-PCR of CDR3 regions. Each CDR3 protein gets one entry after TCRdb re-called the multiplex PCR reads with MiXCR. The table shows more than 450,000 distinct CDR3 sequences, with around 12% occurring only once. Findings and caveats of the study: Relative to newly diagnosed Graves' patients, persistent ones had lower TCR diversity.

A further study also used this sample, focusing on T cells in Graves' hyperthyroidism and ophthalmopathy. From that report: A set of HTBI primers served as the primers for a first-round RT-PCR of the TCR CDR3.

This TCR derives from a woman aged 25-40 years with Graves disease. The chain uses TRBV30 and TRBJ1-2; D might be TRBD1 (5 bases). The specimen comprised peripheral blood mononuclear cells (PBMCs), sampled at new diagnosis, from a patient treated with antithyroid drugs. CDR3 protein: CAWSVLGQGRYGYTF. CDR3 bases: TGTGCCTGGAGTGTACTGGGCCAGGGAAGGTATGGCTACACCTTC.